These T cell receptor beta chains were read from a single sample in a study of T cell responses to AZD1222 COVID-19 vaccine. Here immunoSEQ multiplex PCR was the method, and the copy in TCRdb shows in-frame clones only, minus some. The sample includes about 200,000 clones, around nine tenths of them seen just once. This sample comprised peripheral blood, obtained 28 days after the second dose of the MenACWY control vaccine. The receptors come from an adult who received the MenACWY meningococcal vaccine as a control. The CDR3 runs from the conserved cysteine through the conserved F or W. A D gene is named only where the DNA matches it firmly. Rows give clone size only sometimes, using once, few, many, or a class for an expanded clone.

CDR3 length	clone size	V gene	D gene	J gene	CDR3 protein	CDR3 DNA
14	-	TRBV5-1	TRBD1	TRBJ1-4	CASSLQGESEKLFF	TGCGCCAGCAGCTTACAGGGGGAAAGTGAAAAACTGTTTTTT
15	-	TRBV7-3	TRBD1	TRBJ2-2	CASSSRDRGTGELFF	TGTGCCAGCAGCAGCCGGGACAGGGGCACCGGGGAGCTGTTTTTT
13	once	TRBV5-4	-	TRBJ1-2	CASSLSWGDGYTF	TGTGCCAGCAGCCTGAGCTGGGGGGATGGCTACACCTTC
14	-	TRBV19	-	TRBJ1-1	CASSIEEGSTEAFF	TGTGCCAGTAGTATAGAAGAGGGTAGCACTGAAGCTTTCTTT
14	-	TRBV10-3	TRBD2	TRBJ2-1	CAISEGTSMDEQFF	TGTGCCATCAGTGAGGGGACTAGCATGGATGAGCAGTTCTTC
18	-	TRBV7-9	TRBD1	TRBJ2-1	CASSLVRGTGFSYNEQFF	TGTGCCAGCAGCTTAGTTCGAGGGACAGGGTTCTCCTACAATGAGCAGTTCTTC
10	-	TRBV21-1	-	TRBJ1-5	CARHVQPQHF	TGTGCCCGGCACGTTCAGCCCCAGCATTTT
13	-	TRBV30	TRBD2	TRBJ2-7	CAWSQLAAYEQYF	TGTGCCTGGAGCCAACTAGCGGCCTACGAGCAGTACTTC
15	-	TRBV12-5	-	TRBJ1-4	CASGPGIRNNEKLFF	TGTGCTAGTGGTCCGGGAATAAGGAATAATGAAAAACTGTTTTTT
15	-	TRBV7-2	-	TRBJ2-1	CASSLGGDLNNEQFF	TGTGCCAGCAGCTTAGGGGGGGACTTAAACAATGAGCAGTTCTTC
18	-	TRBV7-2	TRBD1	TRBJ1-2	CASSLLQDRGKGNYGYTF	TGTGCCAGCAGCTTATTACAGGACAGGGGAAAGGGTAACTATGGCTACACCTTC
14	-	TRBV5-1	-	TRBJ1-1	CASSQTGANTEAFF	TGCGCCAGCAGCCAGACAGGAGCTAACACTGAAGCTTTCTTT
14	once	TRBV19	-	TRBJ1-1	CASSIPGVGTEAFF	TGTGCCAGTAGTATTCCGGGGGTGGGCACTGAAGCTTTCTTT
16	-	TRBV5-1	-	TRBJ1-1	CASTPRDGNRDTEAFF	TGCGCCAGCACTCCCAGGGACGGAAATAGGGACACTGAAGCTTTCTTT
13	once	TRBV19	-	TRBJ1-2	CASTSAFNYGYTF	TGTGCCAGTACTAGCGCGTTTAACTATGGCTACACCTTC
13	-	TRBV19	-	TRBJ1-3	CASTTSSGNTIYF	TGTGCCAGCACCACAAGCTCTGGAAACACCATATATTTT
12	-	TRBV30	TRBD1	TRBJ1-1	CAWSGQGAEAFF	TGTGCCTGGAGTGGCCAGGGGGCTGAAGCTTTCTTT
11	-	TRBV10-3	-	TRBJ1-3	CAISEVDTIYF	TGTGCCATCAGTGAGGTAGACACCATATATTTT
17	-	TRBV29-1	-	TRBJ2-7	CSVGGGGRIPGRYEQYF	TGCAGCGTTGGGGGTGGGGGACGTATCCCCGGGCGCTACGAGCAGTACTTC
14	-	TRBV6-5	-	TRBJ1-2	CASSYRQSNYGYTF	TGTGCCAGCAGTTACCGACAGTCTAACTATGGCTACACCTTC